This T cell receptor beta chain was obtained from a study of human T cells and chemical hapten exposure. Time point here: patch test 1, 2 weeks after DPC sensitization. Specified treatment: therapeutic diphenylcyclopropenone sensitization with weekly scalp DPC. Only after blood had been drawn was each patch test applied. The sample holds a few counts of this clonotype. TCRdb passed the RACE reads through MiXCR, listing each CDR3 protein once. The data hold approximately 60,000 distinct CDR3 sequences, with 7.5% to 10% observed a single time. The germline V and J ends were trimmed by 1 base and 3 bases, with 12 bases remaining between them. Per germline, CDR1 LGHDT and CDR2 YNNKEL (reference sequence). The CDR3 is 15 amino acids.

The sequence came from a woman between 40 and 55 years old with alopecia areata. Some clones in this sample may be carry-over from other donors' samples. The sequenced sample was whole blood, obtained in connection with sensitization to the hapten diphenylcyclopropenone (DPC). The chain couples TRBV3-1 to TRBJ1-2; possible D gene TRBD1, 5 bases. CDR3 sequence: CASSQAPSGHYGYTF. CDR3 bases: TGTGCCAGCAGCCAAGCCCCGTCGGGACACTATGGCTACACCTTC.